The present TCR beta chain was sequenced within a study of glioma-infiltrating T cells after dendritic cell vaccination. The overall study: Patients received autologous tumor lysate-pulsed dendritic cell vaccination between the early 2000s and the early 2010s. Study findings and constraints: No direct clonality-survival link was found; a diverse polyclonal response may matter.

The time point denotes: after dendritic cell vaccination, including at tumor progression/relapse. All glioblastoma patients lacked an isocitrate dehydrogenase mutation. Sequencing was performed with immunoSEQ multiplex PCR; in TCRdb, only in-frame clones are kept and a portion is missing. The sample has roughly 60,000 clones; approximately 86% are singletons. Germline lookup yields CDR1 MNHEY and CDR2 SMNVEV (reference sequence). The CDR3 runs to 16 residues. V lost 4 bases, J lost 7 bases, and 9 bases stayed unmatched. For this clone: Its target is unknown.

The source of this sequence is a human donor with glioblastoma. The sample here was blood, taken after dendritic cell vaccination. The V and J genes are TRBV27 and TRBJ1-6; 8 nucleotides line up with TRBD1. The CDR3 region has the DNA TGTGCCAGCAGTTCATGGACAGGGCCGTCAAATTCACCCCTCCACTTT. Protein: CASSSWTGPSNSPLHF.